These 17 T cell receptor beta chains share one sample of origin, sequenced in a study of T cell clones after liver transplantation. Measured with immunoSEQ multiplex PCR; TCRdb has only the in-frame clones, and not every one. The sample comprises about 74,000 clones, 80% of which are singletons, and approximately 0.6% rests with the top ten. The specimen comprised CD4+ T cells from blood, sampled before liver transplant. The receptors were sampled from a human donor who received a liver transplant.

This clone has just one count. The rearrangement links TRBV5-1 to TRBJ2-1; TRBD2 agrees at 7 bases. The CDR3 spans 15 residues. With V trimmed by 4 bases and J by 4 bases, 8 bases remained unmatched. Germline assignment: CDR1 SGHRS and CDR2 YFSETQ. The CDR3 loop reads CASSPLEGGYNEQFF. CDR3 DNA sequence: TGCGCCAGCAGCCCGCTCGAGGGAGGGTACAATGAGCAGTTCTTC.

V is TRBV5-4 and J is TRBJ2-5; 7 bases agree with TRBD1. The CDR3 runs 14 residues. The germline gives CDR1 SGHNT, CDR2 YYREEE (reference sequence). The V gene end was trimmed by 6 bases and the J gene end by 5 bases; junction bases not matched to a gene: 10. CDR3 in DNA: TGTGCCAGCACCCTCAGGGACAGTGGGGAGACCCAGTACTTC. This codes for CASTLRDSGETQYF.

DNA for the CDR3: TGTGCCAGCAGTTACTCTGACAGGCTACACTCCTACGAGCAGTACTTC. Translation: CASSYSDRLHSYEQYF. The chain uses TRBV6-6 and TRBJ2-7, with a possible D match to TRBD1 (6 bases). The V gene's germline CDR1 is MNHNY and CDR2 SVGAGI (reference sequence). The CDR3 contains 16 residues. With 0 bases removed from V and 0 bases from J, the gap between germline ends came to 12 bases.

This clone was detected only once. The rearrangement links TRBV18 to TRBJ2-7, with 9 bases matching TRBD2. V dropped 3 bases and J dropped 6; count of bases not matched to a gene: 12. The CDR3 runs 16 residues. Per the germline V gene, CDR1 is KGHSH and CDR2 is LQKENI. The CDR3 loop reads CASSPQAGGVGREQYF. The CDR3 DNA sequence: TGTGCCAGCTCACCCCAAGCGGGAGGAGTCGGTCGCGAGCAGTACTTC.

This chain joins TRBV28 and TRBJ1-2; TRBD1 matches at 9 bases. V shed 5 bases, J shed 6 bases, and the junction held 7 bases outside the gene matches. The CDR3 loop spans 14 amino acids. The germline gives CDR1 MDHEN, CDR2 SYDVKM. The CDR3 spells CASSSPTGGNGYTF. CDR3 sequence (DNA): TGTGCCAGCAGTAGCCCGACAGGGGGAAATGGCTACACCTTC.

The V and J genes are TRBV4-2 and TRBJ2-2; TRBD2 matches at 7 bases. V gave up 11 bases and J gave up 7 bases; unmatched junction bases: 13. The CDR3 covers 14 residues. Per the germline V gene, CDR1 is LGHNA and CDR2 is YNFKEQ. Here the CDR3 reads CAGGAGELNGELFF. Written as DNA, the CDR3 is TGTGCCGGTGGTGCGGGAGAGTTGAACGGGGAGCTGTTTTTT.

The chain couples TRBV2 to TRBJ2-5; 9 nucleotides agree with TRBD2. This CDR3 region has 17 residues. Germline-derived CDR1 and CDR2 are SNHLY and FYNNEI. Unmatched junction bases numbered 10, after V lost 4 bases and J lost 1 base. The CDR3 DNA reads as TGTGCCAGCAGTGGGATGGGGCTAGCGGGATTCCAAGAGACCCAGTACTTC. Its translation: CASSGMGLAGFQETQYF.

The CDR3 region has the DNA TGTGCCAGCAGTTTTCTAGGGAAGGGCGGAAATGAGCAGTTCTTC. This gives the protein CASSFLGKGGNEQFF. The chain employs TRBV27 and TRBJ2-1; D is unclear. Between the trimmed V and J ends, which lost 3 bases and 7 bases, there was a span of 16 bases. CDR1 and CDR2 from the germline V gene are MNHEY and SMNVEV (reference sequence). This CDR3 spans 15 amino acids.

This clone was recorded a few times. This CDR3 reads CASSGQSEEQYF. For the CDR3, the DNA is TGTGCCAGCAGCGGGCAATCTGAGGAGCAGTACTTC. The V gene is TRBV5-4, the J gene TRBJ2-7; no clear D gene. The CDR3 is made up of 12 amino acids. V dropped 4 bases and J dropped 7 bases, with 12 bases sitting between them. The germline V gene has CDR1 SGHNT and CDR2 YYREEE (reference sequence).

V usage is TRBV6-1 and J usage is TRBJ2-2, with D perhaps being TRBD1 or TRBD2 (5 bases each). The CDR3 extends over 13 amino acids. Germline V gene data show CDR1 as MNHNS and CDR2 as SASEGT. V was clipped by 6 bases and J by 4 bases, with 9 bases between them. CDR3 sequence reads: CASRGPSTGELFF. DNA of the CDR3: TGTGCCAGCAGGGGACCATCCACCGGGGAGCTGTTTTTT.

The chain has TRBV19 and TRBJ1-5, with unresolved D. Germline V CDR1 and CDR2: LNHDA, SQIVND (reference sequence). V lost 4 bases and J lost 0, with 13 bases in between. CDR3 length equals 16 residues. CDR3 DNA: TGTGCCAGTAGTAACTGGGTGAGGTCTAGCAATCAGCCCCAGCATTTT. Its protein is CASSNWVRSSNQPQHF.

V is TRBV5-1 and J is TRBJ2-7; a possible D gene is TRBD2 (7 bases). Trimming shortened V by 7 bases and J by 4 bases, and 12 bases separated the two germline ends. This CDR3 contains 12 residues. Germline lookup yields CDR1 SGHRS and CDR2 YFSETQ. CDR3 bases: TGCGCCAGCCGGGGGGCGAAATACGAGCAGTACTTC. It specifies CASRGAKYEQYF. The full variable domain, rest sourced from reference TRBV5-1 and TRBJ2-7, is KAGVTQTPRYLIKTRGQQVTLSCSPISGHRSVSWYQQTPGQGLQFLFEYFSETQRNKGNFPGRFSGRQFSNSRSEMNVSTLELGDSALYLCASRGAKYEQYFGPGTRLTVT.

The rearrangement uses TRBV6-6 and TRBJ2-1; D is unresolved. V gave up 0 bases and J gave up 2 bases, with 5 bases separating them. The CDR3 totals 14 residues. CDR1 and CDR2 (germline): MNHNY, SVGAGI (reference sequence). In DNA, the CDR3 is TGTGCCAGCAGTTACTCCCTTCCCTACAATGAGCAGTTCTTC. Encoded protein: CASSYSLPYNEQFF.

The chain joins TRBV29-1 to TRBJ1-1; D gene unclear. V shed 2 bases and J shed 1 base, with 8 bases lying between them. CDR1 SQVTM and CDR2 ANQGSEA come from the germline V gene. The CDR3 totals 13 residues. The CDR3 bases are TGCAGCGTTGAATATCGGAGGAACACTGAAGCTTTCTTT. This translates into CSVEYRRNTEAFF.

This clone was seen only once. The chain is built from TRBV7-9 and TRBJ2-4; D is undetermined. V lost 4 bases, J lost 8 bases, and 9 bases lay in between. The germline CDR1 and CDR2 sequences are SEHNR and FQNEAQ (reference sequence). The CDR3 length is 12 residues. CDR3 loop: CASSSGTYIQYF. The CDR3 DNA follows: TGTGCCAGCAGCTCCGGAACCTACATTCAGTACTTC. Complete variable domain (other parts from reference TRBV7-9 and TRBJ2-4): DTGVSQNPRHKITKRGQNVTFRCDPISEHNRLYWYRQTLGQGPEFLTYFQNEAQLEKSRLLSDRFSAERPKGSFSTLEIQRTEQGDSAMYLCASSSGTYIQYFGAGTRLSVL.

The genes are TRBV28 and TRBJ2-2; TRBD2 might be the D (5 bases). Trimming cost V 3 bases and J 6 bases, with 8 bases left between them. The CDR3 covers 13 residues. Germline values: CDR1 MDHEN, CDR2 SYDVKM. The CDR3: CASSLGVPGELFF. CDR3 nucleotides: TGTGCCAGCAGTTTGGGAGTCCCCGGGGAGCTGTTTTTT.

This chain connects TRBV7-2 to TRBJ2-1; D call uncertain. The CDR3 runs 15 residues. Trimming cost V 5 bases and J 4 bases, with 15 bases left between them. Germline-derived CDR1 and CDR2 are SGHTA and FQGNSA. CDR3 sequence reads: CASSRDSGPYNEQFF. CDR3 nucleotide sequence: TGTGCCAGCAGCCGAGACTCTGGACCGTACAATGAGCAGTTCTTC.